These 12 T cell receptor beta chains came from one sample sequenced in a study of glioma-infiltrating T cells. Amplification of TCR alpha and beta CDR3 regions from RNA used iRepertoire nested multiplex PCR. In TCRdb, the multiplex PCR reads were re-called with MiXCR into one record per CDR3 protein. The sample carries 100,000 to 150,000 distinct CDR3 sequences, about 25% recorded once. The sequenced sample was glioma tissue, nonneoplastic brain tissue, or PBMCs (not recorded which). The receptors shown here come from a human donor with low-grade glioma or glioblastoma, undergoing nonglioma brain surgery, or in good health (not recorded which).

CDR3 sequence reads: CASSDRTGGGQYV. The CDR3 DNA is TGTGCCAGTAGTGACCGGACAGGGGGCGGGCAGTACGTC. J is TRBJ2-7 and V is TRBV19; 11 nucleotides match TRBD1. V shed 5 bases, J shed 9 bases, and the junction held 6 bases outside the gene matches. Per germline, CDR1 LNHDA and CDR2 SQIVND (reference sequence). CDR3 size: 13 residues.

This clonotype was observed many times. This chain connects TRBV6-6 to TRBJ2-3, with D possibly matching TRBD2 (5 bases). V was clipped by 0 bases and J by 4 bases, with 8 bases between them. This CDR3 is built from 14 residues. CDR1 MNHNY and CDR2 SVGAGI come from the germline V gene (reference sequence). The CDR3 here is CASSYSRDADTQYF. The DNA for the CDR3 is TGTGCCAGCAGTTACTCGAGGGATGCAGATACGCAGTATTTT.

This clonotype occurred once. The chain joins TRBV11-3 to TRBJ1-1; D unclear. Germline V gene lookup returns CDR1 SGHNT and CDR2 YENEEA. V lost 5 bases and J 1 base, leaving 8 bases between the germline ends. The CDR3 length is 13 residues. CDR3 loop: CASSRIQNTEAFF. The DNA for the CDR3 is TGTGCCAGCAGCCGGATACAGAACACTGAAGCTTTCTTT.

The rearrangement uses TRBV12-3 or TRBV12-4 and TRBJ1-2; 10 bases match TRBD1. The CDR3 is 13 residues long. V was clipped by 6 bases and J by 8 bases; unmatched bases: 6. CDR3 sequence reads: CASRTGTGDGYTF. CDR3 sequence (DNA): TGTGCCAGCAGAACCGGGACAGGGGACGGCTACACCTTC.

The chain carries TRBV6-1 and TRBJ1-6; the match to TRBD1 covers 7 bases. The J segment lost 7 bases and the V segment lost 5 bases, leaving 11 bases of the junction unmatched. From germline, CDR1 is MNHNS and CDR2 SASEGT. The CDR3 has 16 residues. DNA of the CDR3: TGTGCCAGCAGTTTCCCTGGGGGACAGCTAAATTCACCCCTCCACTTT. Translation gives CASSFPGGQLNSPLHF.

The table lists this clonotype with many counts. This chain links TRBV7-2 with TRBJ1-1, with D unclear. This CDR3 is built from 16 residues. V was pared by 4 bases and J by 5 bases, with 20 bases between. CDR1 is SGHTA, CDR2 FQGNSA, per germline. This chain's CDR3 is CASSSQGGTLRTEAFF. The CDR3 nucleotides read TGTGCCAGCAGCTCCCAAGGAGGCACGCTGAGGACTGAAGCTTTCTTT.

J is TRBJ2-1 and V is TRBV20-1; TRBD1 aligns across 7 bases. The CDR3 is 13 amino acids. V lost 6 bases to trimming and J lost 3 bases; unmatched junction nucleotides: 5. Germline V gives CDR1 DFQATT, CDR2 SNEGSKA (reference sequence). CDR3 protein: CSAPRDSYNEQFF. As DNA, the CDR3 is TGCAGTGCCCCCCGGGACAGCTACAATGAGCAGTTCTTC.

The V and J genes are TRBV30 and TRBJ2-1, with 15 bases identical to TRBD2. There are 16 residues in the CDR3. Germline V gene sequence: CDR1 GTSNPN, CDR2 SVGIG (reference sequence). CDR3 coding DNA: TGTGCGTGGGGACTAGCGGGGGGCAGCTCCTACAATGAGCAGTTCTTC. This encodes CAWGLAGGSSYNEQFF.

Turning to this clonotype: This sequence may be a read error, since a much larger clone differs from it by one base. The CDR3, as DNA: TGTGCCAGCAGCTTAGGCGTCAGGGTGAACACTGAAGCTTCCTTT. As protein: CASSLGVRVNTEASF. The V and J genes are TRBV6-2 or TRBV6-3 and TRBJ1-1; possibly TRBD1 for D (5 bases). Germline CDR1 is MNHEY and CDR2 is SVGEGT. The CDR3 has 15 amino acids.

The V and J genes are TRBV20-1 and TRBJ1-4, with D unresolved. There are 13 residues in the CDR3. CDR1 is DFQATT, CDR2 SNEGSKA, per germline (reference sequence). Trimming removed 6 bases from V and 3 bases from J, with 11 bases in between. CDR3 in DNA: TGCAGTGCCCATTCGAGCCCTAATGAAAAACTGTTTTTT. It translates to CSAHSSPNEKLFF.

The chain joins TRBV5-6 to TRBJ1-1; no reliable D call. Germline V gene sequence: CDR1 SGHDT, CDR2 YYEEEE. The CDR3 length is 15 residues. Trimming stripped 4 bases from V and 2 bases from J, with 15 bases between. CDR3 in DNA: TGTGCCAGCAGCCACCACCCGACCGCAAACACTGAAGCTTTCTTT. This gives the protein CASSHHPTANTEAFF.

As to this clonotype: It is likely a read error, because the conserved phenylalanine at the end of the CDR3 is missing. The DNA is left out, because the CDR3 cannot be placed on it with certainty; the CDR3 is given as TCRdb lists it. This rearrangement joins TRBV12-3 or TRBV12-4 to TRBJ2-1; the table's D call, TRBD1, was not checked against the DNA. The CDR3 spans 12 amino acids, including both terminal residues. CDR3 region: CASSWSRGTIFL.